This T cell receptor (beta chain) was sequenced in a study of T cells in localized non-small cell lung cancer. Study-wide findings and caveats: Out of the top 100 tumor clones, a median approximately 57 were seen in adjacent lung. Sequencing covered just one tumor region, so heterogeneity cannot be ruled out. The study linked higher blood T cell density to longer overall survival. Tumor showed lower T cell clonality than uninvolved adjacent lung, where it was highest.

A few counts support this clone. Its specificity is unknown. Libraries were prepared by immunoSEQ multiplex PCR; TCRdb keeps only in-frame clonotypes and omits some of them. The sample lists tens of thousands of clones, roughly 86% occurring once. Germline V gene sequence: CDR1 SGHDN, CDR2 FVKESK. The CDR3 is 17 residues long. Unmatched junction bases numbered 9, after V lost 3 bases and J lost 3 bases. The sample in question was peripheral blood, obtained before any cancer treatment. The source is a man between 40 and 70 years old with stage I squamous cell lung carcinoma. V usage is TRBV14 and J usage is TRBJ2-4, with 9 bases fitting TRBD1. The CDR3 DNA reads TGTGCCAGCAGCCAGGTTGGATCGGGACAGGGCAAAAACATTCAGTACTTC. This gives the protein CASSQVGSGQGKNIQYF.